This T cell receptor beta chain was captured by sequencing in a study of graft-versus-host responses after intestinal transplantation. Across the study: Recipients were all induced with anti-thymocyte globulin, then given tacrolimus and steroids for approximately three years. Broader study findings: Within allografts, high graft-versus-host to host-versus-graft clonal ratios were seen among patients with graft-donor T cell macrochimerism. GvH clonotypes were identified within recipient marrow, with a subset emerging first in ileum or blood. Maximum circulating GvH clone levels tracked with early post-transplant HvG decreases.

Turning to this clone: Its specificity is unknown.

Profiling relied on immunoSEQ multiplex PCR, and the TCRdb table lists in-frame clones only, not all of them. The sample gives about 89,000 clones, about 95% of which show up once; over 0.15% is in the top ten. There are 13 residues in the CDR3. Germline V lookup: CDR1 SGHRS, CDR2 YFSETQ. V lost 6 bases and J 7 bases, leaving 11 bases between the germline ends. This receptor was taken from a human donor who was the organ donor for an intestinal transplant. Sequences were derived from unstimulated CD4+ T cells sorted from spleen or lymph node cells, sampled before transplant. The V call is TRBV5-1, the J call TRBJ1-6, with TRBD1 as a possible D gene (5 bases). The CDR3 DNA reads as TGCGCCAGCAACCGGGGCATCAATTCACCCCTCCACTTT. Its protein product is CASNRGINSPLHF.